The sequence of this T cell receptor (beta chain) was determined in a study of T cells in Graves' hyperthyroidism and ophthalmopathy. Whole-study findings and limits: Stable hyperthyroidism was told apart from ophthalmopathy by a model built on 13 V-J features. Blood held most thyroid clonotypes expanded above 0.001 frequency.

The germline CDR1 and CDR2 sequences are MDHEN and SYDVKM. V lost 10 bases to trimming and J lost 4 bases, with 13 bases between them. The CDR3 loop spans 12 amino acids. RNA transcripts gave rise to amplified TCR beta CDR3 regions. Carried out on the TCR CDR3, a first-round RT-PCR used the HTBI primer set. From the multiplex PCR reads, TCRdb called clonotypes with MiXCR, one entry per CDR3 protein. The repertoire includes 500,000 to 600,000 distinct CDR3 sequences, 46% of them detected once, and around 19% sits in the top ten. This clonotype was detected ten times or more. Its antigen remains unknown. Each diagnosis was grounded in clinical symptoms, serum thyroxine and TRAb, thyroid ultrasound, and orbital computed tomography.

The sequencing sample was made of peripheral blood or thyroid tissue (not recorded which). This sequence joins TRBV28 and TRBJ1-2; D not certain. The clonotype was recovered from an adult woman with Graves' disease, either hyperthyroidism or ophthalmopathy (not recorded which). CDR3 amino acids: CATQPTSYGYTF. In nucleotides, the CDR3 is TGTGCCACCCAACCGACATCCTATGGCTACACCTTC.